Given below is one T cell receptor (beta chain) in context. The antigen remains unidentified. This record belongs to a study of OX40 agonist ivuxolimab in advanced cancers. Overall study results and limits: Dosing at 0.1 to 3.0 mg/kg was accompanied by clonal expansion of CD4+ and CD8+ blood T cells by week 6.

The protocol was immunoSEQ multiplex PCR, while the TCRdb copy is restricted to in-frame clones and leaves out a portion. There are roughly 30,000 clones in the sample; 92% occur only once, and 8% to 9.5% lies in the top ten. The receptor comes from an adult with an advanced solid tumor such as melanoma, head and neck, liver or kidney cancer. Specimen: CD4+ or CD8+ T cells sorted from blood, collected in a trial of the OX40 agonist ivuxolimab.

The CDR3 sequence is CASSDRGTEAFF. As DNA, the CDR3 is TGTGCCAGTAGCGACAGAGGCACTGAAGCTTTCTTT. This chain uses TRBV19 with TRBJ1-1; a weak D match, TRBD1 (5 bases). Germline lookup yields CDR1 LNHDA and CDR2 SQIVND (reference sequence). This CDR3 spans 12 amino acids. The V end was cut by 6 bases, the J end by 4 bases, with 9 bases between.